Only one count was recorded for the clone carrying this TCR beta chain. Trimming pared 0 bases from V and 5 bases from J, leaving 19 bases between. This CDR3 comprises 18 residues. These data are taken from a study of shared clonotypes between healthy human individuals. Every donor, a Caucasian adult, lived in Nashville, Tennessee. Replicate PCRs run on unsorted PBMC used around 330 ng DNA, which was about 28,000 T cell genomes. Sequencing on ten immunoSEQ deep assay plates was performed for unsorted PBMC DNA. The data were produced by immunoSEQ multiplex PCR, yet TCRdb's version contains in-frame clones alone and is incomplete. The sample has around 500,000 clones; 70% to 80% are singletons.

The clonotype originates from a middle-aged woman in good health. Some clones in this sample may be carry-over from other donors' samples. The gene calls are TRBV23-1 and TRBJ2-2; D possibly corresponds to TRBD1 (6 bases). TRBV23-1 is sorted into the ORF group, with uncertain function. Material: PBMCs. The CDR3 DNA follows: TGCGCCAGCAGTCAATCCGCGCCGGGCAGGGGACAAACCGGGGAGCTGTTTTTT. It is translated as CASSQSAPGRGQTGELFF.